One sample yielded the 32 T cell receptor beta chains listed below, sequenced in a study of T cell responses to AZD1222 COVID-19 vaccine. Repertoires were generated with immunoSEQ multiplex PCR, while TCRdb's copy carries only in-frame clones and drops some. The table includes some 200,000 clones, around 94% detected once. The sequencing here drew on peripheral blood, taken 28 days after the second dose of the MenACWY control vaccine. These receptors were collected from an adult who received the MenACWY meningococcal vaccine as a control.

The gene calls are TRBV5-1 and TRBJ2-7; maybe TRBD1 (6 bases). Germline loops: CDR1 SGHRS, CDR2 YFSETQ. Trimming removed 2 bases from V and 5 bases from J, with 11 bases in between. The CDR3 spans 13 residues. The CDR3 here is CASSLLQGHEQYF. As DNA, the CDR3 is TGCGCCAGCAGCTTACTACAGGGCCACGAGCAGTACTTC.

The V call is TRBV27, the J call TRBJ1-6, with D uncertain. The CDR3 is 12 amino acids. The germline V and J ends were trimmed by 11 bases and 9 bases, with 14 bases remaining between them. Germline loops: CDR1 MNHEY, CDR2 SMNVEV (reference sequence). Written as DNA, the CDR3 is TGTGCCGGTGCTGCTTGGGGTTCACCCCTCCACTTT. This codes for CAGAAWGSPLHF.

This chain links TRBV2 with TRBJ1-4; no firm D call. CDR3 size: 13 residues. V shed 6 bases and J shed 3 bases, with 8 bases lying between them. Germline V gives CDR1 SNHLY, CDR2 FYNNEI. CDR3 residues: CASRRSANEKLFF. CDR3 nucleotides: TGTGCCAGCAGGAGATCGGCTAATGAAAAACTGTTTTTT.

V and J are TRBV5-1 and TRBJ2-7; 7 bases map to TRBD1. The length of the CDR3 is 13 residues. Germline V gene lookup returns CDR1 SGHRS and CDR2 YFSETQ. V lost 4 bases, J lost 2 bases, and 3 bases stayed unmatched. The CDR3 here is CASSQTGPYEQYF. The CDR3, as DNA: TGCGCCAGCAGCCAGACAGGGCCCTACGAGCAGTACTTC.

This sequence joins TRBV19 and TRBJ2-5; 7 positions agree with TRBD1. The CDR3 totals 15 residues. V shed 1 base, J shed 1 base, and the junction held 3 bases outside the gene matches. CDR1 and CDR2 (germline): LNHDA, SQIVND (reference sequence). This CDR3 reads CASSIGTGLQETQYF. In DNA form, the CDR3 reads TGTGCCAGTAGTATAGGGACAGGCCTCCAAGAGACCCAGTACTTC.

The chain couples TRBV27 to TRBJ1-1, with D tentatively TRBD1 (5 bases). CDR1 is MNHEY and CDR2 is SMNVEV in the germline V gene (reference sequence). V gave up 6 bases and J gave up 11 bases, with 25 bases separating them. This CDR3 is 15 amino acids long. CDR3 amino acids: CASSPGTGYFLKAFF. For the CDR3, the DNA is TGTGCCAGCAGCCCCGGGACGGGATATTTTTTAAAGGCTTTCTTT.

The chain uses TRBV19 and TRBJ2-3, with D uncertain. This CDR3 region has 13 residues. The V gene's germline CDR1 is LNHDA and CDR2 SQIVND (reference sequence). V lost 4 bases and J lost 1, with 6 bases in between. Here the CDR3 reads CASSTRGTDTQYF. In DNA form, the CDR3 reads TGTGCCAGTAGTACCCGGGGCACAGATACGCAGTATTTT.

The J gene is TRBJ2-7, the V gene TRBV28; D not resolved. The CDR3 consists of 12 residues. The germline V gene encodes CDR1 MDHEN and CDR2 SYDVKM. V lost 5 bases to trimming and J lost 3 bases, with 8 bases between them. CDR3 residues: CASSQIDYEQYF. The DNA of the CDR3 is TGTGCCAGCAGTCAAATTGACTACGAGCAGTACTTC.

The rearrangement links TRBV16 to TRBJ2-2; D is ambiguous. V dropped 4 bases and J dropped 1 base, with 10 bases sitting between them. In germline, CDR1 is KGHSY, CDR2 FQNENV. The CDR3 totals 15 residues. DNA for the CDR3: TGTGCCAGCAGCCGAGACGTTGGGAACACCGGGGAGCTGTTTTTT. Translation gives CASSRDVGNTGELFF.

V usage is TRBV19 and J usage is TRBJ2-2; D call uncertain. This CDR3 has 13 residues. V lost 6 bases, J lost 0 bases, and 5 bases lay in between. CDR1 LNHDA and CDR2 SQIVND come from the germline V gene (reference sequence). The CDR3 DNA follows: TGTGCCAGTAGGGGGACGAACACCGGGGAGCTGTTTTTT. It is translated as CASRGTNTGELFF.

The genes are TRBV5-1 and TRBJ2-2; 9 positions match TRBD1. Germline lookup yields CDR1 SGHRS and CDR2 YFSETQ. This CDR3 has 16 residues. The V gene end was trimmed by 1 base and the J gene end by 3 bases; junction bases not matched to a gene: 4. The CDR3 loop reads CASSLPRDRDTGELFF. For the CDR3, the DNA is TGCGCCAGCAGCTTGCCCCGGGACAGGGACACCGGGGAGCTGTTTTTT.

This chain uses TRBV19 with TRBJ1-2, with 10 bases lining up with TRBD1. CDR3 length: 16 amino acids. Germline CDR1 reads LNHDA; CDR2 reads SQIVND (reference sequence). Germline trimming cut 5 bases from V and 3 bases from J; bases unmatched to any gene: 9. This CDR3 reads CASSARQGAIDYGYTF. The CDR3 bases are TGTGCCAGTAGTGCGAGACAGGGGGCGATTGACTATGGCTACACCTTC. The full variable domain, with the rest looked up from reference TRBV19 and TRBJ1-2, is DGGITQSPKYLFRKEGQNVTLSCEQNLNHDAMYWYRQDPGQGLRLIYYSQIVNDFQKGDIAEGYSVSREKKESFPLTVTSAQKNPTAFYLCASSARQGAIDYGYTFGSGTRLTVV.

The V gene is TRBV11-2, the J gene TRBJ1-1; D unresolved. V lost 0 bases and J lost 10, with 9 bases in between. CDR3 length: 12 amino acids. Germline loops: CDR1 SGHAT, CDR2 FQNNGV. CDR3 coding DNA: TGTGCCAGCAGCTTAGAGGCCGGCGGAGCTTTCTTT. Protein sequence: CASSLEAGGAFF.

This rearrangement joins TRBV19 to TRBJ1-1; a possible D gene is TRBD1 (5 bases). Trimming cost V 3 bases and J 6 bases, with 11 bases left between them. The CDR3 runs to 13 residues. Germline assignment: CDR1 LNHDA and CDR2 SQIVND (reference sequence). CDR3 DNA sequence: TGTGCCAGTAGTATCAGGGTCTGGGCTGAAGCTTTCTTT. Translated, it gives CASSIRVWAEAFF. The full variable domain, with the rest looked up from reference TRBV19 and TRBJ1-1, is DGGITQSPKYLFRKEGQNVTLSCEQNLNHDAMYWYRQDPGQGLRLIYYSQIVNDFQKGDIAEGYSVSREKKESFPLTVTSAQKNPTAFYLCASSIRVWAEAFFGQGTRLTVV.

V gene TRBV7-2 combines with J gene TRBJ1-2; possible D gene TRBD1, 6 bases. V gave up 5 bases and J gave up 2 bases, with 12 bases separating them. This CDR3 is 14 amino acids long. The V gene's germline CDR1 is SGHTA and CDR2 FQGNSA. This CDR3 is CASSPRQANYGYTF. CDR3 DNA sequence: TGTGCCAGCAGCCCCCGACAGGCAAACTATGGCTACACCTTC.

The V call is TRBV20-1, the J call TRBJ1-5, with D maybe TRBD1 (5 bases). CDR3 length: 11 residues. V shed 3 bases and J shed 9 bases, with 9 bases lying between them. Germline lookup yields CDR1 DFQATT and CDR2 SNEGSKA (reference sequence). CDR3 DNA sequence: TGCAGTGCTAGGGGGGAGGGGCCCCAGCATTTT. It codes for CSARGEGPQHF.

The chain has TRBV12-3 or TRBV12-4 and TRBJ2-7; D gene uncertain. The V and J ends lost 5 bases and 7 bases respectively, with 12 bases between them. CDR3 length: 12 amino acids. The CDR3 DNA is TGTGCCAGCAGTCCCCGACCGACTGAGCAGTACTTC. Amino acid sequence: CASSPRPTEQYF.

V is TRBV6-5 and J is TRBJ2-7; D is uncertain. This CDR3 spans 13 amino acids. Trimming removed 0 bases at V and 3 bases at J, with 6 bases between. CDR1 is MNHEY, CDR2 SVGAGI, per germline. CDR3 nucleotide sequence: TGTGCCAGCAGTTACTCGGCAGGCTACGAGCAGTACTTC. Its translation is CASSYSAGYEQYF.

The chain carries TRBV6-1 and TRBJ1-2, with 9 bases matching TRBD1. The CDR3 runs to 18 residues. V was clipped by 1 base and J by 4 bases; unmatched bases: 13. Germline lookup yields CDR1 MNHNS and CDR2 SASEGT. CDR3 DNA: TGTGCCAGCAGTGAAGAGGGGGACAGGGTCAGGTCTAGCTATGGCTACACCTTC. Amino acid sequence: CASSEEGDRVRSSYGYTF.

The CDR3 nucleotides are TGTGCCAGCAGCGGAGAGGGGGTGGGTCTCGAGCAGTACTTC. This sequence encodes CASSGEGVGLEQYF. The J gene is TRBJ2-7, the V gene TRBV9; possibly TRBD1 for D (6 bases). The CDR3 length is 14 residues. Trimming left V 3 bases short and J 6 bases short, with 16 bases between. Germline CDR1 reads SGDLS; CDR2 reads YYNGEE.

The chain links TRBV7-3 to TRBJ2-5; D remains ambiguous. There are 15 residues in the CDR3. Trimming removed 4 bases at V and 0 bases at J, with 12 bases between. Germline V lookup: CDR1 SGHTA, CDR2 FQGTGA. The CDR3 region has the DNA TGTGCCAGCAGCTCACAAGGGAACCACCAAGAGACCCAGTACTTC. It encodes CASSSQGNHQETQYF.

The V call is TRBV3-1 (or the pseudogene TRBV3-2), the J call TRBJ2-7; 10 nucleotides align to TRBD2. CDR1 is LGHDT, CDR2 YNNKEL, per germline (reference sequence). V lost 1 base to trimming and J lost 6 bases; unmatched junction nucleotides: 12. The CDR3 runs to 17 residues. The CDR3 sequence: CASSQASSTSGVGEQYF. The CDR3 region has the DNA TGTGCCAGCAGCCAAGCCTCTTCTACTAGCGGGGTCGGCGAGCAGTACTTC.

The chain is built from TRBV2 and TRBJ1-4, with D maybe TRBD1 (6 bases). CDR3 length: 12 amino acids. CDR1 and CDR2 from the germline V gene are SNHLY and FYNNEI. The V and J ends lost 8 bases and 7 bases respectively, with 11 bases between them. CDR3 nucleotides: TGTGCCAGCTGGGGGGGGCGTGAAAAACTGTTTTTT. It is translated as CASWGGREKLFF.

This clone has a single count. The CDR3 nucleotides read TGTGCCAGCAGCGCCTCGGGGAATTCACCCCTCCACTTT. It encodes CASSASGNSPLHF. This chain connects TRBV9 to TRBJ1-6; D is unresolved. V lost 3 bases and J lost 7, with 8 bases in between. The germline gives CDR1 SGDLS, CDR2 YYNGEE. This CDR3 is 13 amino acids long.

CDR3 region: CASSQVTGEAFF. The CDR3 DNA is TGTGCCAGCAGCCAAGTAACAGGTGAAGCTTTCTTT. The chain joins TRBV4-2 to TRBJ1-1, with D tentatively TRBD1 (5 bases). Germline assignment: CDR1 LGHNA and CDR2 YNFKEQ. The CDR3 totals 12 residues. Trimming took 1 base from V and 7 from J, leaving 7 bases between them.

The chain joins TRBV5-1 to TRBJ2-1, with D perhaps matching TRBD1 (5 bases). This CDR3 is built from 12 residues. Germline CDR1 is SGHRS and CDR2 is YFSETQ. V was shortened by 1 base and J by 9 bases, with 8 bases between the two germline ends. CDR3 nucleotide sequence: TGCGCCAGCAGCTTGAAGGGGATTGAGCAGTTCTTC. Encoded protein: CASSLKGIEQFF.

For the CDR3, the DNA is TGTGCCAGCAGCGACAGAAATTCACCCCTCCACTTT. It encodes CASSDRNSPLHF. The chain uses TRBV9 and TRBJ1-6, with D hard to call. Germline values: CDR1 SGDLS, CDR2 YYNGEE. The CDR3 totals 12 residues. V shed 3 bases and J shed 7 bases, with 5 bases lying between them. Using reference TRBV9 and TRBJ1-6 for the parts outside the CDR3, the full variable domain is DSGVTQTPKHLITATGQRVTLRCSPRSGDLSVYWYQQSLDQGLQFLIQYYNGEERAKGNILERFSAQQFPDLHSELNLSSLELGDSALYFCASSDRNSPLHFGNGTRLTVT.

This clone occurred once. The gene calls are TRBV7-2 and TRBJ2-1; D might be TRBD1 or TRBD2, each matching 5 bases. The CDR3 loop spans 20 amino acids. The germline CDR1 and CDR2 sequences are SGHTA and FQGNSA. Deletions cut 0 bases from V and 3 bases from J, with 24 bases between. The chain's CDR3 is CASSLARDLDSTLHYNEQFF. In DNA form, the CDR3 reads TGTGCCAGCAGCTTAGCCCGGGACCTAGATTCCACATTGCACTACAATGAGCAGTTCTTC.

The V gene is TRBV7-3, the J gene TRBJ2-1; D possibly matches TRBD1 or TRBD2 (5 bases each). CDR3 length: 14 residues. The germline V and J ends were trimmed by 2 bases and 11 bases, with 16 bases remaining between them. Germline V gives CDR1 SGHTA, CDR2 FQGTGA. The CDR3 spells CASSLGQVGGQQFF. CDR3 sequence (DNA): TGTGCCAGCAGCTTAGGTCAGGTTGGGGGACAGCAGTTCTTC.

Only one count was recorded for this clone. V usage is TRBV18 and J usage is TRBJ1-4; the D gene is possibly TRBD1 (5 bases). The CDR3 runs 14 residues. The ends were cut back, 3 bases at V and 5 bases at J, with 10 bases in the middle. Germline V gene lookup returns CDR1 KGHSH and CDR2 LQKENI. CDR3 bases: TGTGCCAGCTCACCCCGGGACCAAAATGAAAAACTGTTTTTT. Protein: CASSPRDQNEKLFF.

The chain recombines TRBV5-4 with TRBJ2-5, with D maybe TRBD2 (6 bases). The CDR3 consists of 13 residues. Germline assignment: CDR1 SGHNT and CDR2 YYREEE (reference sequence). Deletions cut 1 base from V and 4 bases from J, with 8 bases between. The CDR3 bases are TGTGCCAGCAGCTTGTCGGGGGTAGAGACCCAGTACTTC. Translation gives CASSLSGVETQYF.

V gene TRBV21-1 combines with J gene TRBJ1-1. TRBV21-1 is a listed pseudogene. This CDR3 has 12 residues. CDR3 loop: CASSKGRIEAFF. CDR3 nucleotides: TGTGCCAGCAGCAAAGGGCGGATTGAAGCTTTCTTT.